This T cell receptor beta chain was obtained from a study of control samples from healthy donors and cancer patients. This CDR3 spans 13 amino acids. Per the germline V gene, CDR1 is SEHNR and CDR2 is FQNEAQ (reference sequence). Trimming stripped 4 bases from V and 1 base from J, with 8 bases between. The assay was immunoSEQ multiplex PCR, and TCRdb's table has in-frame clones only and misses some. The sample has around 94,000 clones; just over 90% are singletons. The sequence derives from a woman between 18 and 29 years old in good health. The chain employs TRBV7-9 and TRBJ2-7; D remains ambiguous. Input material: blood. The CDR3 coding sequence is TGTGCCAGCAGCTCGACGGATTCCTACGAGCAGTACTTC. It yields the protein CASSSTDSYEQYF.